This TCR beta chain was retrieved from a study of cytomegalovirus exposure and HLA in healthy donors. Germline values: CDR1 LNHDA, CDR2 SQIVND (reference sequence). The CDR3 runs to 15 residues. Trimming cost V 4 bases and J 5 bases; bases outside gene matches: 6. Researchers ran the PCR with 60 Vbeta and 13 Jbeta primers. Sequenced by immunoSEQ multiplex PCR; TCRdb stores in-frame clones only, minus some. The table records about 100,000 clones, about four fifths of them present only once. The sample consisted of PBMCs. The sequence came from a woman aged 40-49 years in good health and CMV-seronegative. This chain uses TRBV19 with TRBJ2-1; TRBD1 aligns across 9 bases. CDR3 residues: CASSTPGQGHNEQFF. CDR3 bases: TGTGCCAGTAGTACGCCGGGACAGGGCCACAATGAGCAGTTCTTC.